This TCR beta chain emerged from a study of CD8+ T cells in alopecia areata. Whole-study context: Percent of scalp involved defined treated patients' severity scores.

The V gene's germline CDR1 is SGHDN and CDR2 FVKESK. The ends were cut back, 4 bases at V and 1 base at J, with 8 bases in the middle. The CDR3 is made up of 14 amino acids. Sample treatment: oral pan-JAK inhibitor, 5-10 mg twice daily. RNA, once extracted, was reverse transcribed into cDNA for use as the sequencing template. The protocol was immunoSEQ multiplex PCR, while the TCRdb copy is restricted to in-frame clones and leaves out a portion. The table lists 90,000 to 100,000 clones, 50% to 75% of them singletons, with less than 20% in the top ten. This clonotype was obtained from a human donor with alopecia areata. This chain joins TRBV14 and TRBJ2-1; unclear D gene. The source was CD8+ T cells sorted from blood, collected at week 4, from a patient treated with tofacitinib. The CDR3 nucleotides are TGTGCCAGCAGCCCTCGAAAATCCTACAATGAGCAGTTCTTC. Encoded protein: CASSPRKSYNEQFF.